Below, 16 T cell receptor beta chains from the same sample are listed, as sequenced in a study of CD8+ T cells in alopecia areata. It was cDNA, reverse transcribed from extracted RNA, that served as the sequencing template. Some clones are missing from TCRdb's copy, which holds only in-frame ones; the method was immunoSEQ multiplex PCR. The table includes approximately 150,000 clones, about 87% detected once. Sequencing used CD8+ T cells sorted from blood, obtained at week 0. Receptors originate from a human donor with alopecia areata.

The CDR3 sequence is CASRDGAYSNQPQHF. CDR3 coding DNA: TGTGCCAGCAGGGATGGGGCTTATAGCAATCAGCCCCAGCATTTT. The J gene is TRBJ1-5, the V gene TRBV6-4; D possibly corresponds to TRBD1 (5 bases). Per the germline V gene, CDR1 is MRHNA and CDR2 is SNTAGT. The germline V and J ends were trimmed by 6 bases and 0 bases, with 12 bases remaining between them. The CDR3 is made up of 15 amino acids.

J is TRBJ2-5 and V is TRBV7-9, with 10 bases matching TRBD2. The CDR3 runs to 16 residues. Germline-derived CDR1 and CDR2 are SEHNR and FQNEAQ (reference sequence). J lost 1 base, V lost 1 base, and 3 bases had no gene match. Here the CDR3 DNA reads TGTGCCAGCAGCTTAGAACTAGCGGGAACCCAAGAGACCCAGTACTTC. It yields the protein CASSLELAGTQETQYF.

The V call is TRBV10-1, the J call TRBJ2-4, with TRBD1 matching over 7 bases. Trimming cost V 3 bases and J 9 bases; bases outside gene matches: 11. CDR1 is WNHNN, CDR2 SYGVQD, per germline (reference sequence). The CDR3 runs 15 residues. The CDR3 DNA reads as TGCGCCAGCAGTGATGACACAGGGGTGAAGAGCATTCAGTACTTC. Amino acid sequence: CASSDDTGVKSIQYF.

About this clone: The sample holds other DNA sequences that translate to the same CDR3. This rearrangement joins TRBV6-5 to TRBJ2-7; D possibly corresponds to TRBD1 (5 bases). V was clipped by 2 bases and J by 1 base, with 9 bases between them. The CDR3 contains 14 residues. Germline CDR1 and CDR2: MNHEY and SVGAGI. The CDR3 bases are TGTGCCAGCAGTTACGGCCAGGGTTCCTACGAGCAGTACTTC. Its translation: CASSYGQGSYEQYF.

A few counts support this clone. The chain joins TRBV30 to TRBJ2-2; D uncertain. The CDR3 loop spans 15 amino acids. Germline V gene lookup returns CDR1 GTSNPN and CDR2 SVGIG (reference sequence). V lost 4 bases to trimming and J lost 6 bases, with 18 bases between them. The CDR3 region has the DNA TGTGCCTGGAAGTTTGGGCCGATGCTTGCCGGGGAGCTGTTTTTT. It codes for CAWKFGPMLAGELFF. Supplemented by reference TRBV30 and TRBJ2-2, the full variable domain reads SQTIHQWPATLVQPVGSPLSLECTVEGTSNPNLYWYRQAAGRGLQLLFYSVGIGQISSEVPQNLSASRPQDRQFILSSKKLLLSDSGFYLCAWKFGPMLAGELFFGEGSRLTVL.

This chain uses TRBV29-1 with TRBJ1-2; no clear D gene. The CDR3 contains 11 residues. From germline, CDR1 is SQVTM and CDR2 ANQGSEA. V was shortened by 4 bases and J by 6 bases, with 9 bases between the two germline ends. The CDR3, as DNA: TGCAGCGTTGGGACGAGGGATGGCTACACCTTC. Translating it yields CSVGTRDGYTF.

The chain is built from TRBV29-1 and TRBJ2-2; D gene ambiguous. CDR1 is SQVTM, CDR2 ANQGSEA, per germline. With 1 base removed from V and 7 bases from J, the gap between germline ends came to 4 bases. The CDR3 is made up of 11 amino acids. The CDR3 DNA follows: TGCAGCGTTGAAGGGAACGGGGAGCTGTTTTTT. Residues: CSVEGNGELFF.

This clone was seen just once. V is TRBV29-1 and J is TRBJ2-3, with D perhaps matching TRBD1 (6 bases). The CDR3 loop spans 15 amino acids. Germline values: CDR1 SQVTM, CDR2 ANQGSEA. With 4 bases removed from V and 4 bases from J, the gap between germline ends came to 18 bases. This CDR3 is CSVALGQGLSDTQYF. In DNA form, the CDR3 reads TGCAGCGTTGCTTTAGGGCAGGGGCTATCAGATACGCAGTATTTT.

This clone was detected only a few times. V usage is TRBV28 and J usage is TRBJ2-7; weak D call: TRBD1 (5 bases). CDR1 MDHEN and CDR2 SYDVKM come from the germline V gene. The CDR3 contains 15 residues. The V end lost 2 bases, the J end lost 6 bases, and 17 bases lay between the germline ends. CDR3 DNA sequence: TGTGCCAGCAGTTTAAGGTCGGTGACAGAAAGCGAGCAGTACTTC. Protein: CASSLRSVTESEQYF.

This chain links TRBV9 with TRBJ1-2, with TRBD1 as a possible D gene (5 bases). Trimming removed 4 bases at V and 2 bases at J, with 9 bases between. Per germline, CDR1 SGDLS and CDR2 YYNGEE. This CDR3 contains 13 residues. The CDR3 bases are TGTGCCAGCAGCCCCGACAGAAACTATGGCTACACCTTC. It translates to CASSPDRNYGYTF.

This rearrangement joins TRBV9 to TRBJ2-7; the D gene could be TRBD1 or TRBD2 (5 bases each). CDR1 and CDR2 (germline): SGDLS, YYNGEE. V lost 0 bases and J lost 3, with 13 bases in between. The CDR3 runs to 15 residues. CDR3 loop: CASSVAVGEFYEQYF. The CDR3 DNA is TGTGCCAGCAGCGTAGCTGTAGGGGAGTTCTACGAGCAGTACTTC. The variable domain in full, completed from reference TRBV9 and TRBJ2-7, reads DSGVTQTPKHLITATGQRVTLRCSPRSGDLSVYWYQQSLDQGLQFLIQYYNGEERAKGNILERFSAQQFPDLHSELNLSSLELGDSALYFCASSVAVGEFYEQYFGPGTRLTVT.

The chain employs TRBV27 and TRBJ1-1, with 8 bases identical to TRBD1. After removal of 4 bases from V and 9 bases from J, the junction contained 10 bases not matched to a gene. CDR1 MNHEY and CDR2 SMNVEV come from the germline V gene (reference sequence). The CDR3 covers 14 residues. CDR3 loop: CASSSTGASTKAFF. The CDR3 DNA sequence: TGTGCCAGCAGTTCGACAGGGGCTTCTACTAAAGCTTTCTTT.

The rearrangement uses TRBV7-2 and TRBJ2-1, with no clear D. With 5 bases removed from V and 0 bases from J, the gap between germline ends came to 11 bases. Per germline, CDR1 SGHTA and CDR2 FQGNSA. The CDR3 totals 15 residues. CDR3 amino acids: CASSPPASSYNEQFF. As DNA, the CDR3 is TGTGCCAGCAGCCCGCCAGCGAGCTCCTACAATGAGCAGTTCTTC.

With regard to this clone: The same CDR3 can be traced to other DNA sequences in this sample. The chain carries TRBV29-1 and TRBJ2-7; a weak D match, TRBD2 (6 bases). The V end lost 4 bases, the J end lost 3 bases, and 16 bases lay between the germline ends. The CDR3 has 14 amino acids. Germline CDR1 is SQVTM and CDR2 is ANQGSEA. The CDR3 DNA reads TGCAGCGTTGGAGAACCGGGACTGAACTACGAGCAGTACTTC. Its protein is CSVGEPGLNYEQYF.

This clone was recorded only once. The V gene is TRBV7-6, the J gene TRBJ2-7; D may be TRBD2 (7 bases). Germline CDR1 is SGHVS and CDR2 is FNYEAQ. V was trimmed by 4 bases and J by 6 bases, leaving 19 bases between them. CDR3 size: 15 residues. CDR3 DNA sequence: TGTGCCAGCAGCTCCGTTTTGGGGGGGGCGGGCGAGCAGTACTTC. Its protein is CASSSVLGGAGEQYF.

In the case of this clone: The sample carries other DNA sequences with the same CDR3. CDR3 residues: CSVEALAGRTYEQYF. The DNA of the CDR3 is TGCAGCGTTGAAGCTCTGGCGGGGAGAACCTACGAGCAGTACTTC. The chain is built from TRBV29-1 and TRBJ2-7; a possible D gene is TRBD2 (6 bases). The CDR3 extends over 15 amino acids. In germline, CDR1 is SQVTM, CDR2 ANQGSEA. V lost 1 base and J lost 2, with 15 bases in between.